Listed here is a single T cell receptor beta chain. Its antigen is unknown. Researchers took blood at baseline, on cycle 4 day 1, and on cycle 7 day 1. The record originates from a study of OX40 agonist ivuxolimab in advanced cancers. Overall study context: Three patients got partial responses; one had hepatocellular carcinoma and two had cutaneous melanoma. Whole-study results and caveats: CD4+ and CD8+ blood T cells expanded clonally by week 6 at 0.1 to 3.0 mg/kg. Not determined was the antigen specificity of the expanded peripheral T cells.

Libraries were prepared by immunoSEQ multiplex PCR; TCRdb keeps only in-frame clonotypes and omits some of them. The table shows about 36,000 clones, with around 77% occurring only once. CDR1 MNHEY and CDR2 SVGAGI come from the germline V gene. With V trimmed by 5 bases and J by 6 bases, 8 bases remained unmatched. CDR3 length equals 15 residues. The J gene is TRBJ2-1, the V gene TRBV6-5; 9 bases match TRBD1. This specimen was CD4+ or CD8+ T cells sorted from blood, taken in a trial of the OX40 agonist ivuxolimab. The receptor's source is an adult with an advanced solid tumor such as melanoma, head and neck, liver or kidney cancer. The DNA of the CDR3 is TGTGCCAGCAGTCTTCGGGACAGGGCTCGCAATGAGCAGTTCTTC. This encodes CASSLRDRARNEQFF.